The next 21 T cell receptor beta chains were all read from a single sample in a study of vaccination effects on CD4 cells after COVID-19. Viral peptide pool expansion of antigen-specific CD4+ T cells preceded sequencing in the ViraFEST assay. It was after 10 days of culture that CD4+ T cells were isolated. Participants were given two doses of BNT162b2 or mRNA-1273 vaccine. Their antigens are not known. Profiling relied on immunoSEQ multiplex PCR, and the TCRdb table lists in-frame clones only, not all of them. The repertoire holds some 61,000 clones, with 76% as singletons. The starting material was CD4+ T cells from PBMCs cultured with HCoV-OC43 spike peptides, obtained after COVID-19 vaccination. Noted subset: HCoV-OC43 spike overlapping peptide pool stimulation. The receptors come from a human donor who received a COVID-19 vaccine.

The chain couples TRBV6-5 to TRBJ2-2, with 8 bases aligning to TRBD1. Looked up from germline, CDR1 is MNHEY and CDR2 is SVGAGI. There are 16 residues in the CDR3. V lost 2 bases and J lost 2; bases outside the gene matches: 4. The CDR3 sequence is CASSYQGTGNTGELFF. As DNA, the CDR3 is TGTGCCAGCAGTTACCAAGGGACAGGTAACACCGGGGAGCTGTTTTTT.

V and J are TRBV7-2 and TRBJ1-1; D not resolved. Germline V gene data show CDR1 as SGHTA and CDR2 as FQGNSA. This CDR3 is 13 amino acids long. V was cut by 6 bases and J by 2 bases, with 10 bases left in between. CDR3 nucleotide sequence: TGTGCCAGCAGGACGGACGGTAACACTGAAGCTTTCTTT. Translation: CASRTDGNTEAFF.

This chain uses TRBV6-1 with TRBJ2-5, with D possibly being TRBD2 (6 bases). CDR1 and CDR2 from the germline V gene are MNHNS and SASEGT. V lost 2 bases and J lost 4, with 14 bases in between. The CDR3 runs to 15 residues. In nucleotides, the CDR3 is TGTGCCAGCAGTGAACGGTACCGAGCGGGAGAGACCCAGTACTTC. Residues: CASSERYRAGETQYF.

The V and J genes are TRBV11-1 and TRBJ2-1; D not certain. Germline V gene data show CDR1 as SGHAT and CDR2 as FQDESV (reference sequence). Trimming took 2 bases from V and 4 from J, leaving 12 bases between them. The CDR3 runs to 15 residues. For the CDR3, the DNA is TGTGCCAGCAGCTTATCACTTCTCCCATACAATGAGCAGTTCTTC. It encodes CASSLSLLPYNEQFF.

This clone was observed a few times. The V gene is TRBV12-3 or TRBV12-4, the J gene TRBJ1-4; D remains ambiguous. The V end was cut by 1 base, the J end by 8 bases, with 2 bases between. This CDR3 has 11 residues. The CDR3 here is CASSLEEKLFF. The CDR3 nucleotides are TGTGCCAGCAGTTTAGAGGAAAAACTGTTTTTT.

This sequence joins TRBV9 and TRBJ2-1; D remains ambiguous. CDR3 length: 14 residues. Germline-derived CDR1 and CDR2 are SGDLS and YYNGEE. V lost 0 bases and J 5 bases, leaving 9 bases between the germline ends. The CDR3 bases are TGTGCCAGCAGCGTAGCTACAGCAAACAATGAGCAGTTCTTC. Amino acid sequence: CASSVATANNEQFF.

The chain combines TRBV18 with TRBJ1-1; D uncertain. CDR3 length equals 14 residues. Trimming removed 3 bases from V and 1 base from J, with 9 bases in between. Germline assignment: CDR1 KGHSH and CDR2 LQKENI. The CDR3, as DNA: TGTGCCAGCTCACCGGACCGGAAGAACACTGAAGCTTTCTTT. The encoded protein is CASSPDRKNTEAFF.

This sequence joins TRBV28 and TRBJ2-1, with TRBD2 identical over 10 bases. Germline values: CDR1 MDHEN, CDR2 SYDVKM. CDR3 size: 17 residues. The junction had 14 bases not matched to a gene; V was cut back by 3 bases and J by 9 bases. The CDR3 protein is CASSFPFRASGGLEQFF. CDR3 DNA sequence: TGTGCCAGCAGTTTCCCCTTTAGGGCTAGCGGGGGTCTTGAGCAGTTCTTC.

V is TRBV5-4 and J is TRBJ2-3, with TRBD1 as a possible D gene (6 bases). The CDR3 has 16 amino acids. Trimming took 4 bases from V and 0 from J, leaving 15 bases between them. Germline V lookup: CDR1 SGHNT, CDR2 YYREEE (reference sequence). The CDR3 spells CASSEARTASTDTQYF. The DNA of the CDR3 is TGTGCCAGCAGCGAAGCCCGGACAGCAAGCACAGATACGCAGTATTTT.

V gene TRBV24-1 combines with J gene TRBJ2-3; 7 bases match TRBD1. After removal of 1 base from V and 4 bases from J, the junction contained 4 bases not matched to a gene. Germline loops: CDR1 KGHDR, CDR2 SFDVKD. The CDR3 has 15 residues. The CDR3 nucleotides read TGTGCCACCAGTGATTTTAGGGGGCCGGCAGATACGCAGTATTTT. It yields the protein CATSDFRGPADTQYF.

The rearrangement links TRBV18 to TRBJ1-2, with D possibly matching TRBD1 (6 bases). Germline V gives CDR1 KGHSH, CDR2 LQKENI. This CDR3 is 15 amino acids long. The V gene lost 5 bases and the J gene lost 3 bases, with 16 bases spanning the gap. CDR3: CASSTQTGLDYGYTF. The CDR3 DNA is TGTGCCAGCTCAACCCAGACAGGTTTAGACTATGGCTACACCTTC.

This chain connects TRBV12-5 to TRBJ1-2, with 7 nucleotides matching TRBD1. J gave up 2 bases and V 5 bases, and 5 bases lay outside the gene matches. Germline values: CDR1 LGHNT, CDR2 FRNRAP. CDR3 length equals 14 residues. CDR3 coding DNA: TGTGCTAGTGGTCGAGAGGGACAGAACTATGGCTACACCTTC. This encodes CASGREGQNYGYTF.

This clone was seen only a few times. This chain joins TRBV6-2 or TRBV6-3 and TRBJ2-3; 13 bases agree with TRBD2. From germline, CDR1 is MNHEY and CDR2 SVGEGT. Trimming cost V 5 bases and J 4 bases; bases outside gene matches: 3. The CDR3 has 15 residues. The CDR3 sequence is CASSAGTSGADTQYF. The DNA of the CDR3 is TGTGCCAGCAGTGCCGGGACTAGCGGGGCAGATACGCAGTATTTT.

The chain recombines TRBV7-2 with TRBJ1-1; 10 bases are shared with TRBD1. CDR3 length: 16 residues. From germline, CDR1 is SGHTA and CDR2 FQGNSA. The junction had 7 bases not matched to a gene; V was cut back by 5 bases and J by 1 base. CDR3 in amino acids: CASSGRTGGTNTEAFF. The CDR3 nucleotides read TGTGCCAGCAGCGGTAGGACAGGGGGGACGAACACTGAAGCTTTCTTT.

The rearrangement uses TRBV7-7 and TRBJ2-3; 10 bases fit TRBD2. CDR3 length equals 15 residues. J gave up 2 bases and V 5 bases, and 4 bases lay outside the gene matches. Germline CDR1 and CDR2: SSHAT and FNYEAQ (reference sequence). The CDR3 bases are TGTGCCAGCAGCCTTAGCGGGGGGACCACAGATACGCAGTATTTT. It encodes CASSLSGGTTDTQYF.

The CDR3 DNA sequence: TGCGCCAGCAGCCCGGCTACCTCAGGGGCGGGCTATGGCTACACCTTC. Protein product: CASSPATSGAGYGYTF. The chain couples TRBV5-1 to TRBJ1-2; possible D gene TRBD1, 6 bases. The germline CDR1 and CDR2 sequences are SGHRS and YFSETQ. The V end was cut by 4 bases, the J end by 4 bases, with 20 bases between. The CDR3 has 16 residues.

V is TRBV13 and J is TRBJ2-7; D possibly uses TRBD1 or TRBD2 (5 bases each). Deletions cut 6 bases from V and 1 base from J, with 7 bases between. The V gene's germline CDR1 is PRHDT and CDR2 FYEKMQ (reference sequence). The length of the CDR3 is 12 residues. The CDR3 region is CASRGRSYEQYV. Here the CDR3 DNA reads TGTGCCAGCAGGGGACGTTCCTACGAGCAGTACGTC.

The chain employs TRBV7-9 and TRBJ1-2; 12 nucleotides match TRBD1. Germline V gene lookup returns CDR1 SEHNR and CDR2 FQNEAQ (reference sequence). J gave up 0 bases and V 5 bases, and 7 bases lay outside the gene matches. This CDR3 has 17 residues. The CDR3 spells CASSPGTGGQTNYGYTF. The DNA of the CDR3 is TGTGCCAGCAGCCCTGGGACAGGGGGCCAGACTAACTATGGCTACACCTTC.

The chain employs TRBV7-2 and TRBJ2-5; TRBD1 matches 10 bases. The CDR3 covers 19 residues. The trim removed 1 base at V and 1 base at J, leaving 12 bases unmatched. Germline V CDR1 and CDR2: SGHTA, FQGNSA. CDR3 coding DNA: TGTGCCAGCAGCTTAGTACCTTTGGGACAGGGGTCCCCCCAAGAGACCCAGTACTTC. It translates to CASSLVPLGQGSPQETQYF.

The chain employs TRBV7-3 and TRBJ2-3, with 10 bases identical to TRBD2. V was clipped by 2 bases and J by 4 bases; unmatched bases: 15. Germline CDR1 reads SGHTA; CDR2 reads FQGTGA. This CDR3 spans 19 amino acids. In DNA form, the CDR3 reads TGTGCCAGCAGCTTAGCCGATATCGGGACTAGCGAACGGCCAGATACGCAGTATTTT. Translated: CASSLADIGTSERPDTQYF.

This clone was counted only a few times. The J gene is TRBJ2-1, the V gene TRBV7-9, with no clear D. Germline V gives CDR1 SEHNR, CDR2 FQNEAQ (reference sequence). V shed 2 bases and J shed 7 bases, with 9 bases lying between them. The CDR3 runs to 13 residues. This chain's CDR3 is CASSLNVPNEQFF. In DNA, the CDR3 is TGTGCCAGCAGCTTAAACGTTCCGAATGAGCAGTTCTTC.